A single sample gave rise to the 10 T cell receptor beta chains below, sequenced in a study of blood T cell repertoires in COVID-19. Clones were sequenced by immunoSEQ multiplex PCR, and TCRdb holds only the in-frame ones, with some missing. The data contain over 130,000 clones, roughly nine tenths of them singletons. The sequenced material came from peripheral blood. Source of these receptors: a woman aged 55-75 years with active or convalescent COVID-19.

V gene TRBV27 combines with J gene TRBJ2-1; 7 bases line up with TRBD2. Trimming cost V 5 bases and J 0 bases; bases outside gene matches: 7. The CDR3 spans 16 residues. The germline CDR1 and CDR2 sequences are MNHEY and SMNVEV (reference sequence). CDR3 region: CASSLGPGGSYNEQFF. Written as DNA, the CDR3 is TGTGCCAGCAGTCTCGGACCGGGGGGCTCCTACAATGAGCAGTTCTTC.

The chain couples TRBV9 to TRBJ1-4; no clear D. The germline CDR1 and CDR2 sequences are SGDLS and YYNGEE. Trimming removed 3 bases from V and 7 bases from J, with 13 bases in between. This CDR3 comprises 14 residues. CDR3 amino acids: CASSGALPSEKLFF. The CDR3 coding sequence is TGTGCCAGCAGCGGGGCTTTACCAAGTGAAAAACTGTTTTTT.

The J gene is TRBJ1-4, the V gene TRBV5-4, with a possible D match to TRBD1 (6 bases). This CDR3 is built from 15 residues. Trimming cost V 4 bases and J 8 bases, with 18 bases left between them. The germline gives CDR1 SGHNT, CDR2 YYREEE (reference sequence). The CDR3 is CASSAQGIKGEKLFF. CDR3 DNA sequence: TGTGCCAGCAGCGCACAGGGAATTAAGGGGGAAAAACTGTTTTTT.

The CDR3 DNA sequence: TGTGCCAGCAGCTTGCAACCAGCGGGGAATGGCTACACCTTC. Residues: CASSLQPAGNGYTF. This chain joins TRBV5-5 and TRBJ1-2, with D uncertain. The CDR3 has 14 residues. The germline V and J ends were trimmed by 1 base and 6 bases, with 13 bases remaining between them. Germline CDR1 and CDR2: SGHKS and YYEKEE (reference sequence).

This chain uses TRBV15 with TRBJ2-6, with TRBD1 identical over 9 bases. This CDR3 has 20 residues. Germline CDR1 LNHNV, CDR2 YYDKDF (reference sequence). Trimming at V came to 4 bases and at J to 0 bases, leaving 13 bases not matched to a gene. The CDR3 region has the DNA TGTGCCACCAGCATTCTGGGCACAGGGGGCTTATTCTCTGGGGCCAACGTCCTGACTTTC. This codes for CATSILGTGGLFSGANVLTF.

V and J are TRBV19 and TRBJ2-2; a weak D match, TRBD1 (5 bases). V lost 6 bases, J lost 6 bases, and 20 bases lay in between. Per the germline V gene, CDR1 is LNHDA and CDR2 is SQIVND (reference sequence). This CDR3 has 16 amino acids. The CDR3 nucleotides are TGTGCCAGTAGCCAACCTCAGGGTCGTGGGGCCGGGGAGCTGTTTTTT. Translated, it gives CASSQPQGRGAGELFF. Using reference TRBV19 and TRBJ2-2 for the parts outside the CDR3, the full variable domain is DGGITQSPKYLFRKEGQNVTLSCEQNLNHDAMYWYRQDPGQGLRLIYYSQIVNDFQKGDIAEGYSVSREKKESFPLTVTSAQKNPTAFYLCASSQPQGRGAGELFFGEGSRLTVL.

V is TRBV7-9 and J is TRBJ1-6; TRBD1 might be the D (6 bases). Germline V gives CDR1 SEHNR, CDR2 FQNEAQ (reference sequence). Trimming removed 5 bases from V and 4 bases from J, with 12 bases in between. The CDR3 consists of 15 residues. CDR3 sequence: CASSRGGRYNSPLHF. The CDR3 coding sequence is TGTGCCAGCAGCCGGGGGGGCCGTTATAATTCACCCCTCCACTTT.

This sequence joins TRBV5-4 and TRBJ2-5; TRBD2 is a possible D gene (5 bases). The CDR3 sequence is 15 residues long. Deletions cut 5 bases from V and 5 bases from J, with 19 bases between. CDR1 and CDR2 (germline): SGHNT, YYREEE (reference sequence). The CDR3: CASRPGPGEEETQYF. For the CDR3, the DNA is TGTGCCAGCAGGCCGGGCCCCGGGGAAGAGGAGACCCAGTACTTC.

The V gene is TRBV27, the J gene TRBJ2-3; the match to TRBD2 covers 13 bases. The V and J ends lost 6 bases and 4 bases, in that order; junction bases with no gene match: 4. Germline CDR1 is MNHEY and CDR2 is SMNVEV (reference sequence). The CDR3 has 15 amino acids. The CDR3, as DNA: TGTGCCAGCAGGACTAGCGGGGGGTCGTCAGATACGCAGTATTTT. Translating it yields CASRTSGGSSDTQYF.

This clone was picked up a small number of times. The chain uses TRBV6-7 and TRBJ1-4; possible D gene TRBD1, 6 bases. TRBV6-7 is marked as an open reading frame, function uncertain. The CDR3 is 15 amino acids. Trimming shortened V by 5 bases and J by 5 bases, and 15 bases separated the two germline ends. Written as DNA, the CDR3 is TGTGCCAGCAGTGCAGCAGGGGTGATAAATGAAAAACTGTTTTTT. As protein: CASSAAGVINEKLFF.